This T cell receptor (beta chain) originates from a study of CD8 T cells in ankylosing spondylitis. Whole-study findings and limits: Reportedly, disease-linked clones are significantly enriched in ankylosing spondylitis patients' matched synovial fluid. What appeared characteristic of ankylosing spondylitis blood was a TCR beta motif of fewer than ten highly homologous variants.

The V segment lost 4 bases and the J segment 3 bases; nucleotides outside the gene matches: 8. Germline-derived CDR1 and CDR2 are SQVTM and ANQGSEA. This CDR3 is built from 16 residues. This clonotype was counted many times. What it binds is not known. As the method for making TCR beta libraries, quantitative 5'-RACE with molecular barcodes was used. One entry per CDR3 protein, called by TCRdb with MiXCR from the 5' RACE reads. The sample comprises a few hundred thousand distinct CDR3 sequences, approximately 20% of which are singletons, and about 17% rests with the top ten. This TCR was sampled from a male donor with ankylosing spondylitis. This rearrangement joins TRBV29-1 to TRBJ2-2; 10 nucleotides agree with TRBD1. Sequenced input: blood, either unsorted or a sorted T cell fraction (not recorded which). The CDR3 DNA is TGCAGCGTTGGGCCCCTAGGGACAGGGGACACCGGGGAGCTGTTTTTT. As protein: CSVGPLGTGDTGELFF.